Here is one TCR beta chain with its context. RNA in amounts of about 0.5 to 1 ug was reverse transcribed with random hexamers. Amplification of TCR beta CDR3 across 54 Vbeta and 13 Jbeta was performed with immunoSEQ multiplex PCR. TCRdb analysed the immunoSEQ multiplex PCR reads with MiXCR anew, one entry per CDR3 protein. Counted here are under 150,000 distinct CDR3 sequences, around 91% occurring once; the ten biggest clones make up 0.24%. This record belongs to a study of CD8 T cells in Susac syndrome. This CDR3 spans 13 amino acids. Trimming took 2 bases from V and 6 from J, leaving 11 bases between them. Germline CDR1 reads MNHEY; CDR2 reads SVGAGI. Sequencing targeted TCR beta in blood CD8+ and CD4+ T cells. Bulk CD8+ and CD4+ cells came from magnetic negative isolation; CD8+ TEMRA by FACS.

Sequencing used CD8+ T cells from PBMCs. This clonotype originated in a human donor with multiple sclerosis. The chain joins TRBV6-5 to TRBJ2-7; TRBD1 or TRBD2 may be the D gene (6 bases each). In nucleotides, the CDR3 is TGTGCCAGCAGTTACGTTGGGGGGCGCGAGCAGTACTTC. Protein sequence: CASSYVGGREQYF.